These T cell receptor beta chains were read from a single sample in a study of vaccination and CD4 T cells after COVID-19. TCRdb called the PCR reads again in MiXCR, with one record for every CDR3 protein. The table lists 10,000 or so distinct CDR3 sequences, around three fifths of them singletons. Their cognate antigens are unknown. The sequenced sample consisted of CD4+ T cells from blood, cultured in vitro. These TCRs come from a human donor in good health. The CDR3 runs from the conserved cysteine through the conserved F or W. Fields, in order: V gene, D gene, J gene, CDR3 length, clone size, CDR3 protein, CDR3 DNA. A D gene is named only where the DNA matches it firmly. Clone size is stated in some rows and not others, as once, few, many or a class when expanded.

TRBV2	TRBD1	TRBJ1-5	14	.	CASSQTGGDQPQHF	TGTGCCAGCAGTCAGACAGGGGGGGATCAGCCCCAGCATTTT
TRBV6-1	.	TRBJ2-1	18	.	CASVIQSGPMSSYNEQFF	TGTGCCAGCGTGATTCAAAGCGGGCCCATGAGCTCCTACAATGAGCAGTTCTTC
TRBV7-9	.	TRBJ2-1	13	.	CASSLAGRPMQFF	TGTGCCAGCAGCTTAGCAGGCCGACCCATGCAGTTCTTC
TRBV12-3/TRBV12-4	.	TRBJ1-5	15	.	CASSSHRTANQPQHF	TGTGCCAGCAGTTCTCACCGGACGGCTAATCAGCCCCAGCATTTT
TRBV27	.	TRBJ2-1	13	few	CASSSPSGIEQFF	TGTGCCAGCAGTTCCCCGTCGGGGATCGAGCAGTTCTTC
TRBV30	TRBD1	TRBJ2-5	16	.	CAWGAGTGKVQETQYF	TGTGCCTGGGGCGCCGGGACAGGGAAAGTACAAGAGACCCAGTACTTC
TRBV30	.	TRBJ1-2	13	.	CAWSWGPNYGYTF	TGTGCCTGGAGTTGGGGACCCAACTATGGCTACACCTTC
TRBV4-1	TRBD2	TRBJ2-7	18	.	CASSRLAMGLAGDYEQYF	TGCGCCAGCAGCCGGTTAGCAATGGGACTAGCGGGAGACTACGAGCAGTACTTC
TRBV7-9	.	TRBJ2-7	11	few	CASKGMYEQYF	TGTGCCAGCAAAGGCATGTACGAGCAGTACTTC
TRBV18	TRBD1	TRBJ1-2	14	.	CASSGTGEEYGYTF	TGTGCCAGCTCAGGTACAGGGGAGGAGTATGGCTACACCTTC
TRBV29-1	.	TRBJ2-1	15	.	CSVSMTGPPYNEQFF	TGCAGCGTCTCAATGACCGGCCCCCCCTACAATGAGCAGTTCTTC
TRBV6-1	TRBD2	TRBJ2-1	17	once	CASSEEGAASGYNEQFF	TGTGCCAGCAGTGAAGAAGGTGCGGCTAGCGGGTACAATGAGCAGTTCTTC
TRBV19	TRBD1	TRBJ1-5	14	few	CASSPGQINQPQHF	TGTGCCAGTAGTCCGGGACAGATCAATCAGCCCCAGCATTTT
TRBV27	.	TRBJ1-6	13	.	CASAGRYNSPLHF	TGTGCCAGCGCCGGTCGTTATAATTCACCCCTCCACTTT
TRBV7-2	.	TRBJ1-5	15	.	CASSRAFGSNQPQHF	TGCGCCAGCAGCCGAGCTTTCGGTAGCAATCAGCCCCAGCATTTT
TRBV2	TRBD2	TRBJ2-2	18	.	CASSGPLGSGRQTGELFF	TGTGCCAGCAGTGGCCCTCTAGGAAGCGGGAGGCAAACCGGGGAGCTGTTTTTT
TRBV5-4	.	TRBJ1-1	14	.	CASSIGPSGTEAFF	TGTGCCAGCAGCATAGGACCCTCGGGGACTGAAGCTTTCTTT
TRBV7-9	.	TRBJ1-3	14	.	CASRETGSGNTIYF	TGTGCCAGCAGGGAAACAGGATCAGGAAACACCATATATTTT
TRBV19	.	TRBJ2-7	16	.	CASSIGAGGLSYEQYF	TGTGCCAGTAGTATAGGGGCTGGCGGGCTCTCCTACGAGCAGTACTTC
TRBV20-1	.	TRBJ2-3	10	.	CSLLRDTQYF	TGCAGTCTACTAAGAGATACGCAGTATTTT
TRBV7-9	.	TRBJ1-1	13	.	CASSLSFSNEAFF	TGTGCCAGCAGCTTGTCATTCTCCAATGAAGCTTTCTTT
TRBV19	.	TRBJ2-3	21	.	CASSAWAPGHGGPYSNQPQYF	TGTGCCAGTAGTGCCTGGGCACCGGGACACGGAGGACCCTATAGCAATCAGCCCCAGTATTTT
TRBV6-1	TRBD1	TRBJ1-6	12	.	CASGTGVSPLHF	TGTGCCAGCGGGACAGGGGTTTCACCCCTCCACTTT
TRBV5-1	.	TRBJ2-5	14	.	CASSLGAGQETQYF	TGCGCCAGCAGCTTGGGGGCTGGGCAAGAGACCCAGTACTTC
TRBV30	TRBD2	TRBJ2-5	15	.	CAWSVGTSDQETQYF	TGTGCCTGGAGTGTAGGAACTAGCGACCAAGAGACCCAGTACTTC
TRBV25-1	TRBD1	TRBJ1-1	15	.	CASSAFETGRNEAFF	TGTGCCAGCAGTGCCTTCGAGACAGGGAGGAATGAAGCTTTCTTT
TRBV7-9	.	TRBJ2-2	17	few	CASSGRTSQGATGELFF	TGTGCCAGCAGCGGTAGGACATCCCAAGGGGCGACCGGGGAGCTGTTTTTT
TRBV20-1	TRBD1	TRBJ1-5	18	.	CSARSLTGGPAINQPQHF	TGCAGTGCTAGATCCCTGACAGGGGGCCCCGCTATCAATCAGCCCCAGCATTTT
TRBV27	.	TRBJ2-5	15	.	CASRTTGRGGETQYF	TGTGCCAGCAGAACTACAGGGAGGGGTGGAGAGACCCAGTACTTC
TRBV6-1	.	TRBJ1-5	15	.	CASTRRTDSNQPQHF	TGTGCCAGCACCCGGAGGACGGATAGCAATCAGCCCCAGCATTTT
TRBV6-5	.	TRBJ1-2	14	few	CASSYRDANYGYTF	TGTGCCAGCAGTTACCGGGACGCTAACTATGGCTACACCTTC
TRBV7-2	.	TRBJ2-5	13	.	CASSIPGRETQYF	TGTGCCAGCAGCATTCCGGGCAGAGAGACCCAGTACTTC
TRBV6-1	TRBD1	TRBJ2-5	16	.	CASSAQQGLGGETQYF	TGTGCCAGCAGTGCCCAACAGGGGCTAGGGGGAGAGACCCAGTACTTC